Reported below is one TCR beta chain. Its antigen remains undetermined. Per-nucleotide qualities are absent, and no much larger clonotype sits a single base away. Libraries were constructed by RT-PCR. Sequenced on an Illumina HiSeq 2500. Using fastp trimming at Q25 and MiXCR clonotype assembly, TCRdb reanalyzed the public sequencing data and kept in-frame beta chains. A single entry per CDR3 protein holds the most common genes and DNA from its merged rows. The table for this sample lists about half a million distinct CDR3 sequences; about a tenth of them were counted only once. Jointly, the top ten make up roughly 12% of the sample. This entry comes from a study of response to subunit inactivated influenza vaccine (dated 2018 in TCRdb). About the full investigation: To follow how T cells responded to a trivalent subunit inactivated influenza vaccine, the researchers relied on deep quantitative profiling of the T cell receptor repertoire.

On the study overall, not on this receptor specifically: It was suggested by the authors that each seasonal influenza vaccination may recruit only a limited number of new T cells.

This sample's time point label indicates: approximately 40 days after influenza vaccine administration. From the cysteine through the phenylalanine, the CDR3 covers 14 amino acids. Only the CDR3 DNA stays, 42 bases, in frame from base 1. Deletion took 7 bases off V and 1 base off J, with a span of 10 bases between the germline ends. Looking up the germline V gene yields CDR1 MDHEN and CDR2 SYDVKM. This TCR was recovered from a man aged 50 to 59 who received an inactivated influenza vaccine. Donor details come from another sample of the same person, matched by shared clones. The rearranged chain carries TRBV28 and TRBJ2-2; the D gene is perhaps TRBD2, from 6 matching bases. The specimen was PBMCs from blood, collected around seven weeks after vaccination. The DNA sequence is as follows: TGTGCCAGCACCGGGACTGGGAACACCGGGGAGCTGTTTTTT. This sequence encodes CASTGTGNTGELFF. The reference TRBV28 and TRBJ2-2 proteins fill in what lies around the CDR3, so the full variable domain reads DVKVTQSSRYLVKRTGEKVFLECVQDMDHENMFWYRQDPGLGLRLIYFSYDVKMKEKGDIPEGYSVSREKKERFSLILESASTNQTSMYLCASTGTGNTGELFFGEGSRLTVL.